These 30 T cell receptor beta chains were all obtained from the same sample, sequenced in a study of T cell repertoires in cytomegalovirus infection. TCRdb passed the reads through MiXCR, listing each CDR3 protein once. The sample yields around 550,000 distinct CDR3 sequences, more than 20% seen once. The sequenced sample was PBMCs. The receptors were sampled from a human donor in good health (CMV status not recorded). Some clones in this sample may be carry-over from other donors' samples.

This clonotype was seen only a few times. This chain connects TRBV6-1 to TRBJ2-7, with D possibly matching TRBD1 (5 bases). Trimming cost V 3 bases and J 5 bases, with 17 bases left between them. Germline V gives CDR1 MNHNS, CDR2 SASEGT. The CDR3 has 15 amino acids. The CDR3 here is CASSDQGHDVDEQYF. The CDR3 nucleotides read TGTGCCAGCAGTGATCAGGGTCATGACGTCGACGAGCAGTACTTC.

This clonotype was detected a few times. The junction differs from germline at one of its ends, possibly a read error. This rearrangement joins TRBV7-2 to TRBJ2-1, with 11 bases identical to TRBD1. The germline gives CDR1 SGHTA, CDR2 FQGNSA. The CDR3 is 16 amino acids. The CDR3 region is CASRKRDRGAYNEQFF. The CDR3 DNA follows: TGTGCCAGCAGAAAAAGGGACAGGGGGGCCTATAATGAGCAGTTCTTC.

The chain links TRBV6-2 or TRBV6-3 to TRBJ1-5; no definite D call. Trimming cost V 6 bases and J 5 bases, with 8 bases left between them. The CDR3 length is 12 residues. The germline V gene has CDR1 MNHEY and CDR2 SVGEGT. The CDR3 spells CASRMMDQPQHF. In DNA form, the CDR3 reads TGTGCCAGCAGGATGATGGATCAGCCCCAGCATTTT.

This clonotype was counted only a few times. The chain links TRBV2 to TRBJ1-1; 8 bases map to TRBD1. The CDR3 contains 14 residues. Germline assignment: CDR1 SNHLY and CDR2 FYNNEI. Trimming removed 7 bases from V and 5 bases from J; junction bases left unmatched: 9. CDR3 sequence (DNA): TGTGCCAGCATTACCCTGGGACAGGCAACTGAAGCTTTCTTT. Translated, it gives CASITLGQATEAFF.

The chain couples TRBV15 to TRBJ1-5; 9 nucleotides align to TRBD1. Germline V gives CDR1 LNHNV, CDR2 YYDKDF (reference sequence). V dropped 8 bases and J dropped 9; count of bases not matched to a gene: 8. CDR3 size: 13 residues. The CDR3 DNA follows: TGTGCCACCCGGGGGGACAGGGTGATGCCCCAGCATTTT. Its translation is CATRGDRVMPQHF.

The CDR3 nucleotides are TGTGCCAGCACAGAAGGGACCTCCTACAATGAGCAGTTCTTC. Translation: CASTEGTSYNEQFF. The chain uses TRBV11-3 and TRBJ2-1; TRBD1 or TRBD2 may be the D gene (5 bases each). There are 14 residues in the CDR3. Looked up from germline, CDR1 is SGHNT and CDR2 is YENEEA. Trimming shortened V by 7 bases and J by 0 bases, and 10 bases separated the two germline ends.

Only a few counts were recorded for this clonotype. The chain couples TRBV20-1 to TRBJ1-1, with 7 nucleotides matching TRBD1. Per the germline V gene, CDR1 is DFQATT and CDR2 is SNEGSKA (reference sequence). The CDR3 covers 14 residues. V lost 2 bases and J lost 5; bases outside the gene matches: 8. For the CDR3, the DNA is TGCAGTGCTAGACCCGGGGGGGACAGAACTGAAGCTTTCTTT. Its protein product is CSARPGGDRTEAFF.

The sample holds many counts of this clonotype. The rearrangement links TRBV7-2 to TRBJ2-7; D perhaps matches TRBD2 (6 bases). The CDR3 spans 16 residues. V lost 0 bases to trimming and J lost 0 bases, with 12 bases between them. Germline V gives CDR1 SGHTA, CDR2 FQGNSA. In DNA, the CDR3 is TGTGCCAGCAGCTTAGCGGGAGGACGGAGCTCCTACGAGCAGTACTTC. This codes for CASSLAGGRSSYEQYF.

V usage is TRBV12-3 or TRBV12-4 and J usage is TRBJ1-1; 8 bases match TRBD1. This CDR3 region has 17 residues. V lost 5 bases and J lost 5; bases outside the gene matches: 16. The CDR3 sequence is CASSHLGLYRGETEAFF. The CDR3 DNA reads as TGTGCCAGCAGTCACCTGGGACTATACAGGGGGGAAACTGAAGCTTTCTTT.

This sequence joins TRBV29-1 and TRBJ1-2; possibly TRBD1 for D (6 bases). The CDR3 sequence is 13 residues long. Germline assignment: CDR1 SQVTM and CDR2 ANQGSEA. The V and J ends lost 4 bases and 4 bases respectively, with 13 bases between them. CDR3: CSVGGGPSYGYTF. The CDR3 DNA reads TGCAGCGTTGGGGGGGGCCCTTCCTATGGCTACACCTTC.

At least ten counts were recorded for this clonotype. This chain uses TRBV7-2 with TRBJ1-2, with D perhaps matching TRBD1 (5 bases). Germline CDR1 and CDR2: SGHTA and FQGNSA. The CDR3 runs 14 residues. V was shortened by 1 base and J by 4 bases, with 10 bases between the two germline ends. The CDR3 protein is CASSLGQGGYGYTF. As DNA, the CDR3 is TGTGCCAGCAGCTTAGGGCAGGGAGGCTATGGCTACACCTTC.

The chain is built from TRBV7-9 and TRBJ1-1, with D tentatively TRBD1 (5 bases). Trimming cost V 5 bases and J 5 bases, with 15 bases left between them. The CDR3 extends over 14 amino acids. CDR1 and CDR2 from the germline V gene are SEHNR and FQNEAQ (reference sequence). CDR3 nucleotide sequence: TGTGCCAGCAGCCCCCGAGGGGTAGCAACTGAAGCTTTCTTT. As protein: CASSPRGVATEAFF.

The rearrangement uses TRBV24-1 and TRBJ2-2; 8 bases are shared with TRBD1. The CDR3 spans 13 residues. Per the germline V gene, CDR1 is KGHDR and CDR2 is SFDVKD. Trimming took 8 bases from V and 6 from J; bases not matched to a gene: 4. The CDR3 DNA is TGTGCCACCACCTCACAGGGGGCCGGGGAGCTGTTTTTT. This sequence encodes CATTSQGAGELFF.

This clonotype was detected only a few times. The chain employs TRBV6-5 and TRBJ1-5, with 8 bases lining up with TRBD1. Germline values: CDR1 MNHEY, CDR2 SVGAGI. The J segment lost 0 bases and the V segment lost 10 bases, leaving 5 bases of the junction unmatched. The CDR3 extends over 14 amino acids. In DNA, the CDR3 is TGTGCCACCAGACAGGGGCATAGCAATCAGCCCCAGCATTTT. The encoded protein is CATRQGHSNQPQHF.

This chain links TRBV20-1 with TRBJ1-1; D is unresolved. The V end lost 5 bases, the J end lost 3 bases, and 10 bases lay between the germline ends. This CDR3 is built from 12 residues. Germline CDR1 reads DFQATT; CDR2 reads SNEGSKA (reference sequence). CDR3: CSADDGDTEAFF. The CDR3 DNA sequence: TGCAGTGCTGATGACGGCGACACTGAAGCTTTCTTT.

The genes are TRBV7-9 and TRBJ1-5, with 8 bases matching TRBD1. Germline CDR1 is SEHNR and CDR2 is FQNEAQ (reference sequence). J gave up 6 bases and V 5 bases, and 6 bases lay outside the gene matches. The length of the CDR3 is 14 residues. The chain's CDR3 is CASSEGTGGQPQHF. CDR3 sequence (DNA): TGTGCCAGCAGCGAAGGGACAGGCGGTCAGCCCCAGCATTTT.

The chain couples TRBV4-1 to TRBJ1-5; perhaps TRBD1 as D (5 bases). V lost 2 bases and J 2 bases, leaving 16 bases between the germline ends. This CDR3 region has 17 residues. Germline V gene lookup returns CDR1 MGHRA and CDR2 YSYEKL. The chain's CDR3 is CASSQRFEGNGNQPQHF. CDR3 coding DNA: TGCGCCAGCAGCCAAAGGTTTGAGGGGAATGGCAATCAGCCCCAGCATTTT.

The J gene is TRBJ2-3, the V gene TRBV7-6; TRBD2 matches at 8 bases. The V gene end was trimmed by 3 bases and the J gene end by 2 bases; junction bases not matched to a gene: 7. The CDR3 totals 16 residues. Germline CDR1 reads SGHVS; CDR2 reads FNYEAQ. The CDR3 spells CASSFRGGPTTDTQYF. In DNA form, the CDR3 reads TGTGCCAGCAGCTTCCGCGGGGGGCCAACCACAGATACGCAGTATTTT.

This clonotype was seen more than once but under ten times. The J gene is TRBJ2-3, the V gene TRBV5-6; the D is unclear. Trimming took off 4 bases at V and 3 bases at J, with 9 bases between the two ends. The CDR3 is made up of 13 amino acids. Germline V gene data show CDR1 as SGHDT and CDR2 as YYEEEE. The CDR3: CASSTMGTDTQYF. CDR3 DNA sequence: TGTGCCAGCAGCACTATGGGTACAGATACGCAGTATTTT. Looking up the rest from reference TRBV5-6 and TRBJ2-3 gives the full variable domain: DAGVTQSPTHLIKTRGQQVTLRCSPKSGHDTVSWYQQALGQGPQFIFQYYEEEERQRGNFPDRFSGHQFPNYSSELNVNALLLGDSALYLCASSTMGTDTQYFGPGTRLTVL.

This clonotype appeared many times. The chain links TRBV28 to TRBJ2-7; 12 bases are a match to TRBD1. This CDR3 is 14 amino acids long. Germline lookup yields CDR1 MDHEN and CDR2 SYDVKM. With V trimmed by 6 bases and J by 5 bases, 5 bases remained unmatched. The CDR3 DNA reads TGTGCCAGCAGGCCGGGGACAGGGGGCGACGAGCAGTACGTC. As protein: CASRPGTGGDEQYV.

This clonotype was detected a few times. J is TRBJ2-1 and V is TRBV6-1; TRBD2 matches 11 bases. CDR3 size: 16 residues. Germline CDR1 reads MNHNS; CDR2 reads SASEGT. J gave up 7 bases and V 5 bases, and 10 bases lay outside the gene matches. The CDR3 sequence is CASSLGLAVRVNEQFF. The CDR3 region has the DNA TGTGCCAGCAGTCTGGGACTAGCGGTGAGGGTTAATGAGCAGTTCTTC.

The chain recombines TRBV12-3 or TRBV12-4 with TRBJ2-7; D possibly matches TRBD1 or TRBD2 (5 bases each). This CDR3 spans 14 amino acids. V lost 4 bases and J lost 5, with 15 bases in between. Written as DNA, the CDR3 is TGTGCCAGCAGTTCGGGGACCAGTCACGACGAGCAGTACGTC. This sequence encodes CASSSGTSHDEQYV.

DNA for the CDR3: TGTGCCAGTACGGAGAGGGTGGGGACCGGGGAGCTGTTTTTT. It codes for CASTERVGTGELFF. The genes are TRBV19 and TRBJ2-2, with D possibly being TRBD2 (5 bases). Per the germline V gene, CDR1 is LNHDA and CDR2 is SQIVND (reference sequence). With 7 bases removed from V and 5 bases from J, the gap between germline ends came to 14 bases. This CDR3 has 14 residues. The whole variable domain, remainder taken from reference TRBV19 and TRBJ2-2, is DGGITQSPKYLFRKEGQNVTLSCEQNLNHDAMYWYRQDPGQGLRLIYYSQIVNDFQKGDIAEGYSVSREKKESFPLTVTSAQKNPTAFYLCASTERVGTGELFFGEGSRLTVL.

This chain connects TRBV20-1 to TRBJ2-5; a weak D match, TRBD1 (6 bases). The CDR3 is 15 residues long. Germline V CDR1 and CDR2: DFQATT, SNEGSKA (reference sequence). V was pared by 0 bases and J by 2 bases, with 13 bases between. DNA of the CDR3: TGCAGTGCTAGAGATGCCGGACAGCTACAAGAGACCCAGTACTTC. Amino acids: CSARDAGQLQETQYF.

The gene calls are TRBV30 and TRBJ2-5, with D unresolved. The V and J ends lost 0 bases and 2 bases respectively, with 7 bases between them. This CDR3 has 13 amino acids. Germline CDR1 is GTSNPN and CDR2 is SVGIG (reference sequence). CDR3 coding DNA: TGTGCCTGGAGTGTACGGATACAAGAGACCCAGTACTTC. Protein: CAWSVRIQETQYF.

V gene TRBV7-9 combines with J gene TRBJ1-2; the D is unclear. This CDR3 comprises 12 residues. Germline V gene data show CDR1 as SEHNR and CDR2 as FQNEAQ (reference sequence). V dropped 5 bases and J dropped 3 bases, with 7 bases sitting between them. The CDR3 loop is CASSPIDYGYTF. The CDR3 bases are TGTGCCAGCAGCCCGATCGACTATGGCTACACCTTC.

Remarks on this clonotype: A read error is possible here, since a much larger clone lies one base away. The chain is built from TRBV7-2 and TRBJ1-2; possibly TRBD1 for D (6 bases). The germline V gene has CDR1 SGHTA and CDR2 FQGNSA. This CDR3 region has 16 residues. Between the trimmed V and J ends, which lost 5 bases and 2 bases, there was a span of 18 bases. The CDR3 reads CASSVTEDSLNYGYTF. For the CDR3, the DNA is TGTGCCAGCAGCGTAACGGAGGACAGCCTAAACTATGGCTACACCTTC.

The rearrangement uses TRBV12-3 or TRBV12-4 and TRBJ2-5; TRBD1 agrees at 11 bases. This CDR3 region has 15 residues. The junction had 7 bases not matched to a gene; V was cut back by 5 bases and J by 5 bases. DNA of the CDR3: TGTGCCAGCAGTAAAGGACAGGGGGCGGGTGAGACCCAGTACTTC. Its translation: CASSKGQGAGETQYF.

The rearrangement links TRBV20-1 to TRBJ2-3; 10 bases match TRBD2. Germline V lookup: CDR1 DFQATT, CDR2 SNEGSKA (reference sequence). Germline trimming cut 0 bases from V and 4 bases from J; bases unmatched to any gene: 4. This CDR3 has 15 amino acids. The CDR3 DNA follows: TGCAGTGCTAGAGATAGTCTAGCGGGAGCAGATACGCAGTATTTT. Amino acids: CSARDSLAGADTQYF.

This clonotype was found many times. The chain uses TRBV12-3 or TRBV12-4 and TRBJ1-5, with D perhaps matching TRBD1 (5 bases). V was pared by 6 bases and J by 5 bases, with 11 bases between. This CDR3 has 13 amino acids. In nucleotides, the CDR3 is TGTGCCAGCAGGGGTCCGGGGGATCAGCCCCAGCATTTT. It codes for CASRGPGDQPQHF.